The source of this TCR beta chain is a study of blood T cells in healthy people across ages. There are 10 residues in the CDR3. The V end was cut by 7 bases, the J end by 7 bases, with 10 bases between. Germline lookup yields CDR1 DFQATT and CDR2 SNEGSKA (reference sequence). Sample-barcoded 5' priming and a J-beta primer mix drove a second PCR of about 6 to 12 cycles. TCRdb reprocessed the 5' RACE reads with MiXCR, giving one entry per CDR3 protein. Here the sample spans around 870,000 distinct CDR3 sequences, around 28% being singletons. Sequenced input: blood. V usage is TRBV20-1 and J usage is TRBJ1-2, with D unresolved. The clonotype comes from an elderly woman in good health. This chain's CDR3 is CSVRLGGYTF. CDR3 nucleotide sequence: TGCAGTGTTAGGTTGGGTGGCTACACCTTC.